This T cell receptor beta chain came from a study of shared clonotypes between healthy human individuals. Study-wide points: As a rule, naive subsets had a larger estimated richness than memory subsets.

Repertoires were generated with immunoSEQ multiplex PCR, while TCRdb's copy carries only in-frame clones and drops some. The table lists some 740,000 clones, more than 85% of them singletons, with nearly 25% in the top ten. The naive CD8 fraction comprised CD45RO-negative cells positively selected for CCR7 and excluded terminally differentiated effector memory CD45RA+ cells. The CDR3 has 14 residues. The germline V gene encodes CDR1 SGHNT and CDR2 YYREEE (reference sequence). V lost 2 bases and J lost 8; bases outside the gene matches: 7. This clone was found a few times. Its antigen is unidentified. This rearrangement joins TRBV5-4 to TRBJ2-1; 7 nucleotides agree with TRBD2. This receptor was identified in a man aged 25-40 years in good health. The sample taken for sequencing was naive CD8+ T cells sorted from blood. CDR3 sequence reads: CASSLSAGDDEQFF. The CDR3 DNA follows: TGTGCCAGCAGCTTATCCGCGGGAGACGATGAGCAGTTCTTC.